The 24 T cell receptor beta chains listed next were all sequenced from one sample in a study of blood T cell repertoires in COVID-19. Libraries were prepared by immunoSEQ multiplex PCR; TCRdb keeps only in-frame clonotypes and omits some of them. Among around 190,000 clones listed, approximately 84% were seen once. Sequenced: PBMCs or T cells enriched from blood (not recorded which). Receptor source: a woman in her 30s who had recovered from COVID-19.

This clone was seen a single time. The chain couples TRBV6-5 to TRBJ1-1; D is perhaps TRBD1 (5 bases). The germline CDR1 and CDR2 sequences are MNHEY and SVGAGI. Trimming removed 6 bases from V and 3 bases from J, with 14 bases in between. CDR3 length: 14 residues. CDR3 in amino acids: CASSWDDRHTEAFF. The CDR3 nucleotides are TGTGCCAGCAGCTGGGATGACAGACACACTGAAGCTTTCTTT.

The chain has TRBV7-2 and TRBJ2-7; possibly TRBD2 for D (5 bases). With 5 bases removed from V and 3 bases from J, the gap between germline ends came to 11 bases. Germline lookup yields CDR1 SGHTA and CDR2 FQGNSA. The CDR3 loop spans 13 amino acids. The CDR3 sequence: CASSESRDYEQYF. In nucleotides, the CDR3 is TGTGCCAGCAGCGAGTCGAGGGACTACGAGCAGTACTTC.

The chain joins TRBV6-5 to TRBJ2-2; D remains ambiguous. Germline-derived CDR1 and CDR2 are MNHEY and SVGAGI. CDR3 length: 16 residues. V dropped 2 bases and J dropped 2 bases, with 12 bases sitting between them. CDR3 protein: CASSYGRGVNTGELFF. DNA for the CDR3: TGTGCCAGCAGTTACGGTCGCGGAGTTAACACCGGGGAGCTGTTTTTT.

This rearrangement joins TRBV7-2 to TRBJ2-7, with TRBD2 matching 13 bases. The trim removed 7 bases at V and 5 bases at J, leaving 14 bases unmatched. Looked up from germline, CDR1 is SGHTA and CDR2 is FQGNSA. The length of the CDR3 is 17 residues. The CDR3 bases are TGTGCCAGCAACCCCGGACTAGCGGGAGTCATTCGGCACGAGCAGTACTTC. Its protein product is CASNPGLAGVIRHEQYF. Full variable domain (remainder filled in from reference TRBV7-2 and TRBJ2-7): GAGVSQSPSNKVTEKGKDVELRCDPISGHTALYWYRQSLGQGLEFLIYFQGNSAPDKSGLPSDRFSAERTGGSVSTLTIQRTQQEDSAVYLCASNPGLAGVIRHEQYFGPGTRLTVT.

This clone appeared once. The genes are TRBV29-1 and TRBJ2-7; 7 bases fit TRBD1. Trimming removed 6 bases from V and 0 bases from J; junction bases left unmatched: 8. CDR3 size: 14 residues. The germline V gene encodes CDR1 SQVTM and CDR2 ANQGSEA. CDR3: CSVERAGGSYEQYF. As DNA, the CDR3 is TGCAGCGTGGAGAGGGCAGGGGGCTCCTACGAGCAGTACTTC.

A single count supports this clone. The rearrangement uses TRBV2 and TRBJ1-1; no firm D call. V was shortened by 6 bases and J by 1 base, with 9 bases between the two germline ends. CDR1 and CDR2 (germline): SNHLY, FYNNEI. The CDR3 sequence is 13 residues long. The CDR3 bases are TGTGCCAGCAGGGTGGGCACGAACACTGAAGCTTTCTTT. Residues: CASRVGTNTEAFF.

This sequence joins TRBV2 and TRBJ2-1; D uncertain. Germline lookup yields CDR1 SNHLY and CDR2 FYNNEI. Trimming stripped 0 bases from V and 6 bases from J, with 12 bases between. The CDR3 is made up of 15 amino acids. CDR3 sequence reads: CASSEALRVPNEQFF. In nucleotides, the CDR3 is TGTGCCAGCAGTGAAGCGCTTCGGGTTCCCAATGAGCAGTTCTTC.

CDR3 bases: TGTGCCAGCAGTTTACGGGAGACAGGGGAGCAGTACGTC. Translation: CASSLRETGEQYV. This chain links TRBV6-5 with TRBJ2-7, with D tentatively TRBD1 (7 bases). In germline, CDR1 is MNHEY, CDR2 SVGAGI. V lost 4 bases and J lost 7, with 14 bases in between. CDR3 length: 13 amino acids.

The V gene is TRBV15, the J gene TRBJ2-3; possibly TRBD1 for D (5 bases). Germline loops: CDR1 LNHNV, CDR2 YYDKDF (reference sequence). Trimming shortened V by 3 bases and J by 4 bases, and 17 bases separated the two germline ends. The CDR3 consists of 16 residues. The CDR3 DNA is TGTGCCACCAGCAGGCAGGGAATGCGCTATGCAGATACGCAGTATTTT. Its protein is CATSRQGMRYADTQYF.

This clone was recorded only once. This chain uses TRBV19 with TRBJ1-3; 7 bases agree with TRBD1. This CDR3 is built from 15 residues. Germline assignment: CDR1 LNHDA and CDR2 SQIVND (reference sequence). Trimming removed 9 bases from V and 0 bases from J; junction bases left unmatched: 8. Here the CDR3 reads CASTDRPHSGNTIYF. The CDR3 nucleotides read TGTGCCAGCACGGACAGGCCACACTCTGGAAACACCATATATTTT.

The chain uses TRBV13 and TRBJ1-1; D ambiguous. The CDR3 is made up of 13 amino acids. Germline V gene sequence: CDR1 PRHDT, CDR2 FYEKMQ (reference sequence). The ends were cut back, 2 bases at V and 2 bases at J, with 6 bases in the middle. The CDR3 is CASSLTPNTEAFF. Here the CDR3 DNA reads TGTGCCAGCAGCTTAACACCAAACACTGAAGCTTTCTTT.

The count of this clone is one. This chain joins TRBV14 and TRBJ1-1; 8 positions match TRBD1. After removal of 3 bases from V and 5 bases from J, the junction contained 5 bases not matched to a gene. Germline lookup yields CDR1 SGHDN and CDR2 FVKESK. CDR3 length: 14 residues. In DNA form, the CDR3 reads TGTGCCAGCAGCCAGATCAGGGGGCGGACTGAAGCTTTCTTT. This encodes CASSQIRGRTEAFF.

This clone has only one observation. The V call is TRBV6-6, the J call TRBJ1-6, with D possibly being TRBD1 (6 bases). From germline, CDR1 is MNHNY and CDR2 SVGAGI (reference sequence). Trimming shortened V by 8 bases and J by 9 bases, and 20 bases separated the two germline ends. This CDR3 region has 15 residues. CDR3 nucleotide sequence: TGTGCCAGCGTAAACTGGCAGGGGATTGGTTCACCCCTCCACTTT. Translation: CASVNWQGIGSPLHF.

The chain employs TRBV12-5 and TRBJ1-3; D gene ambiguous. This CDR3 has 17 residues. Germline V CDR1 and CDR2: LGHNT, FRNRAP. V gave up 0 bases and J gave up 0 bases, with 12 bases separating them. The CDR3 here is CASGLVLGSYSGNTIYF. The CDR3 DNA reads as TGTGCTAGTGGTTTGGTACTGGGCAGCTACTCTGGAAACACCATATATTTT. The variable domain in full, with the rest retrieved from reference TRBV12-5 and TRBJ1-3, is DARVTQTPRHKVTEMGQEVTMRCQPILGHNTVFWYRQTMMQGLELLAYFRNRAPLDDSGMPKDRFSAEMPDATLATLKIQPSEPRDSAVYFCASGLVLGSYSGNTIYFGEGSWLTVV.

The V and J genes are TRBV5-5 and TRBJ1-2; a possible D gene is TRBD1 (5 bases). The V gene lost 4 bases and the J gene lost 1 base, with 14 bases spanning the gap. Germline V gene data show CDR1 as SGHKS and CDR2 as YYEKEE (reference sequence). This CDR3 region has 15 residues. The CDR3 coding sequence is TGTGCCAGCAGCCCCGACGGGGGGTTTAACTATGGCTACACCTTC. This sequence encodes CASSPDGGFNYGYTF.

This chain uses TRBV27 with TRBJ1-5, with 8 bases lining up with TRBD1. Germline V gene data show CDR1 as MNHEY and CDR2 as SMNVEV (reference sequence). V shed 6 bases and J 0 bases; nucleotides not matched to a gene: 4. The CDR3 consists of 15 residues. The CDR3 DNA sequence: TGTGCCAGCAGCCGGACAGGGCATAGCAATCAGCCCCAGCATTTT. Its protein is CASSRTGHSNQPQHF.

The chain combines TRBV6-5 with TRBJ2-7; 9 nucleotides align to TRBD1. This CDR3 has 15 amino acids. The germline CDR1 and CDR2 sequences are MNHEY and SVGAGI. The junction had 6 bases not matched to a gene; V was cut back by 4 bases and J by 2 bases. The DNA for the CDR3 is TGTGCCAGCAGTTTGACAGGGGGTGGCACCTACGAGCAGTACTTC. Its protein product is CASSLTGGGTYEQYF.

The J gene is TRBJ1-4, the V gene TRBV9, with 9 nucleotides matching TRBD1. This CDR3 contains 16 residues. Germline values: CDR1 SGDLS, CDR2 YYNGEE. Losses at the gene ends were 4 bases for V and 1 base for J; bases not matched to a gene: 5. The CDR3 loop is CASSPGTGLTNEKLFF. CDR3 bases: TGTGCCAGCAGCCCAGGGACAGGGCTAACTAATGAAAAACTGTTTTTT.

The chain uses TRBV4-1 and TRBJ2-1, with no clear D. This CDR3 comprises 12 residues. CDR1 and CDR2 from the germline V gene are MGHRA and YSYEKL. Trimming shortened V by 3 bases and J by 12 bases, and 12 bases separated the two germline ends. The CDR3 nucleotides are TGCGCCAGCAGCCAGGTTCTAGAACGGCAGTTCTTC. This codes for CASSQVLERQFF.

This clone was detected only once. This chain uses TRBV2 with TRBJ2-2, with 9 bases that match TRBD1. The CDR3 runs to 14 residues. V dropped 8 bases and J dropped 6; count of bases not matched to a gene: 7. Germline loops: CDR1 SNHLY, CDR2 FYNNEI. The CDR3 reads CASGDRERAGELFF. CDR3 DNA sequence: TGTGCCAGCGGGGACAGGGAAAGGGCCGGGGAGCTGTTTTTT. Supplemented by reference TRBV2 and TRBJ2-2, the full variable domain reads EPEVTQTPSHQVTQMGQEVILRCVPISNHLYFYWYRQILGQKVEFLVSFYNNEISEKSEIFDDQFSVERPDGSNFTLKIRSTKLEDSAMYFCASGDRERAGELFFGEGSRLTVL.

The V and J genes are TRBV6-5 and TRBJ1-4, with TRBD1 identical over 9 bases. Trimming at V came to 0 bases and at J to 6 bases, leaving 5 bases not matched to a gene. From germline, CDR1 is MNHEY and CDR2 SVGAGI. This CDR3 is 16 amino acids long. CDR3 bases: TGTGCCAGCAGTTACTCACCGGGACAGGGCCATGAAAAACTGTTTTTT. It yields the protein CASSYSPGQGHEKLFF.

This chain links TRBV12-3 or TRBV12-4 with TRBJ1-1, with D tentatively TRBD1 (5 bases). This CDR3 contains 11 residues. Trimming removed 6 bases at V and 7 bases at J, with 9 bases between. CDR3 in amino acids: CASRIDSEAFF. The DNA of the CDR3 is TGTGCCAGCAGAATTGACAGTGAAGCTTTCTTT.

CDR3 in amino acids: CASSRGASLTDTQYF. The CDR3 DNA follows: TGTGCCAGCAGCAGGGGAGCGAGTCTTACGGATACGCAGTATTTT. The chain links TRBV27 to TRBJ2-3; D might be TRBD1 (6 bases). Germline CDR1 is MNHEY and CDR2 is SMNVEV (reference sequence). The length of the CDR3 is 15 residues. V was cut by 6 bases and J by 6 bases, with 19 bases left in between.

This chain joins TRBV5-1 and TRBJ2-2, with 10 positions matching TRBD1. The CDR3 extends over 16 amino acids. CDR1 is SGHRS, CDR2 YFSETQ, per germline. The V segment lost 5 bases and the J segment 5 bases; nucleotides outside the gene matches: 9. The CDR3 protein is CASRFPGQGLTGELFF. DNA for the CDR3: TGCGCCAGCAGATTCCCGGGACAGGGGTTAACCGGGGAGCTGTTTTTT.